The source of this TCR beta chain is a study of blood T cell repertoires in COVID-19 (dated by TCRdb to 2018 to 2020). In the study overall: Samples covering the acute and convalescent phases of COVID-19 were provided by collaborators in the United States, Italy and Spain. The prospective study material was composed of cDNA or gDNA derived from T cells, B-cell-depleted T cells, or PBMCs. Subjects who had been exposed to COVID-19, were actively infected with it, or had recovered from it provided the deeply sampled blood TCRbeta repertoires that made up the dataset. The repertoires were released in a freely available public database meant as a resource for research on the immune response to SARS-CoV-2. Samples came from the ongoing ImmuneRACE study (first 160 participants) plus 1,254 subjects from 6 global collaborators. A de-identified subject ID, COVID-19 status, age in years and sex were almost always included in the sample metadata. HLA class I and class II types, where available, came from metadata supplied by the sample provider rather than from assay-based typing. On the study overall, not on this receptor specifically: Clinical and demographic metadata were provided uncurated, with the amount varying by source and participant.

A word on this clone: It lacks a known antigen. No much larger clone is present one base from it, and per-base qualities are unavailable.

Collaborating institutions collected whole blood in K2EDTA tubes following their own protocols. For TCRbeta analysis, collaborators shipped samples in one of three forms: frozen whole blood, isolated PBMCs, or DNA extracted from either of those sample types. TCRbeta CDR3 regions were amplified from genomic DNA using the immunoSEQ Assay, a bias-controlled multiplex PCR. The study's processing was this. The number of nucleated cells in each sample was estimated from the amplification of reference gene primers within the assay. To quantify the absolute abundance of each unique TCRbeta CDR3 rearrangement, sequence reads were collapsed and filtered. For each sample, productive Simpson clonality was calculated as the square root of Simpson's diversity index across productive rearrangements. TCRdb retrieved this table from immuneACCESS and kept in-frame rearrangements only. Not all clones are present; in checked studies, unresolved V genes account for under half, and no reason is known for the remainder. V and J calls and clone size come straight from that table; D and trimming were deduced from the DNA. In all, the sample holds roughly 200,000 clones, and roughly 83% of those were seen once. The top ten hold around 27% of the sample.

CDR1 and CDR2 were assigned from the germline V gene as SGHDT and YYEEEE. The CDR3 spans 13 residues, from the cysteine through the phenylalanine. The sequence is cut down to CDR3 DNA, 39 bases in frame from base 1. V was cut back by 4 bases and J by 0 bases, leaving a gap of 7 bases between them. Sequenced input: peripheral blood. The rearrangement combines TRBV5-6 with TRBJ1-1, with no reliable assignment of the D segment. The sequence came from a man aged 35 to 55 with acute or convalescent COVID-19. The nucleotides are TGTGCCAGCAGCCGTCTAATGAACACTGAAGCTTTCTTT. Its product reads: CASSRLMNTEAFF.